The source of this T cell receptor (beta chain) is a study of cytomegalovirus exposure and HLA in healthy donors. The PCR used 60 Vbeta and 13 Jbeta primers. Data came from immunoSEQ multiplex PCR; TCRdb stores just in-frame clones and leaves some out. Of under 250,000 clones listed, over 75% are singletons. A word on this clone: As yet, its antigen is unknown. This CDR3 is missing its conserved last phenylalanine or tryptophan, likely due to a read error.

This CDR3 contains 13 residues. V lost 3 bases and J 5 bases, leaving 11 bases between the germline ends. CDR1 is SGHTA, CDR2 FQGNSA, per germline. General study points: A missense DCLRE1C variant was associated with V- and J-gene trimming of TCR beta chains in a later analysis, and an independent cohort replicated the association.

The chain has TRBV7-2 and TRBJ2-7; weak D call: TRBD1 (5 bases). The sequence came from a woman in her twenties or thirties in good health and CMV-seronegative. The material sequenced was PBMCs. The CDR3 DNA reads TGTGCCAGCAGCTTCCCAGGGCTAGACGAGCAGTACCTC. Its protein is CASSFPGLDEQYL.